The T cell receptor (beta chain) under discussion was sequenced for a study of CD8 T cells in ankylosing spondylitis. Study-wide findings and caveats: Disease-linked clones were CD8+ and relatively rare in peripheral blood. Previously reported in reactive arthritis synovial fluid and blood were some of the motif variants. Within matched ankylosing spondylitis synovial fluid, disease-linked clones were reportedly significantly enriched. There was a TCR beta motif, made of several highly homologous variants, that appeared characteristic of ankylosing spondylitis blood.

This clonotype was recorded many times. Antigen unknown. For TCR beta, libraries came from quantitative 5'-RACE with molecular barcodes. TCRdb processed the 5' RACE reads anew with MiXCR; each CDR3 protein has one entry. The sample yields 500,000 or so distinct CDR3 sequences, approximately 5% seen once. This TCR derives from a male donor with ankylosing spondylitis. The sequencing input was blood, either unsorted or a sorted T cell fraction (not recorded which).

CDR3 sequence reads: CASTSGTGRVNEQFF. DNA of the CDR3: TGCGCCAGCACCTCCGGGACAGGGCGTGTCAATGAGCAGTTCTTC. The genes are TRBV5-1 and TRBJ2-1, with TRBD1 matching over 9 bases. Germline CDR1 is SGHRS and CDR2 is YFSETQ. Trimming cost V 6 bases and J 6 bases; bases outside gene matches: 10. The CDR3 has 15 amino acids. The variable domain in full, with the rest retrieved from reference TRBV5-1 and TRBJ2-1, is KAGVTQTPRYLIKTRGQQVTLSCSPISGHRSVSWYQQTPGQGLQFLFEYFSETQRNKGNFPGRFSGRQFSNSRSEMNVSTLELGDSALYLCASTSGTGRVNEQFFGPGTRLTVL.